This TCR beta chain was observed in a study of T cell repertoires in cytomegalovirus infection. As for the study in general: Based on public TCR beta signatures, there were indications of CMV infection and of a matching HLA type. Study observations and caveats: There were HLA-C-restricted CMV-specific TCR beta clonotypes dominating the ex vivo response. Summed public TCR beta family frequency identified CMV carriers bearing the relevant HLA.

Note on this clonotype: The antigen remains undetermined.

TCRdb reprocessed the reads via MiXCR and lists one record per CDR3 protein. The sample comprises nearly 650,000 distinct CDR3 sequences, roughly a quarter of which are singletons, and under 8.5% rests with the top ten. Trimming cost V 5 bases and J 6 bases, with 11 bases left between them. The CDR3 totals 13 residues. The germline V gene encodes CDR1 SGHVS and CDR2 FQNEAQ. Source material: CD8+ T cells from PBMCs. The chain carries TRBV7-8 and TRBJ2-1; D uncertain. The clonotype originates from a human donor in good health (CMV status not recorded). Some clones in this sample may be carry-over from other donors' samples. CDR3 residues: CASSPDPSNEQFF. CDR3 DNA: TGTGCCAGCAGCCCCGACCCTTCCAATGAGCAGTTCTTC.